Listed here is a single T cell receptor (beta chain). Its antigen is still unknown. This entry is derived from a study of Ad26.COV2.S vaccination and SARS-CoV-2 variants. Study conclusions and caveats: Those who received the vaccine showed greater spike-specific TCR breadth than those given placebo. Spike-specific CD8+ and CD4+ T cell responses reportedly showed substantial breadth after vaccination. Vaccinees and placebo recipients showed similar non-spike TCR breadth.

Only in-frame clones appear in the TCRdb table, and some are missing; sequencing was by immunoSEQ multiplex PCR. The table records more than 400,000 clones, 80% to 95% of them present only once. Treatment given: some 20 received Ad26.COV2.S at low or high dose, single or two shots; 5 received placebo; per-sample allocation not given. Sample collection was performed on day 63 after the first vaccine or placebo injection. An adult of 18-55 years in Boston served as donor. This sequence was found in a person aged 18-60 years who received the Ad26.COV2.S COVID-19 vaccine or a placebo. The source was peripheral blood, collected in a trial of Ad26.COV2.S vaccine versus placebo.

CDR3 sequence reads: CASSRGEPYEQYF. CDR3 sequence (DNA): TGTGCCAGTAGTAGGGGGGAACCCTACGAGCAGTACTTC. J is TRBJ2-7 and V is TRBV19, with D perhaps TRBD2 (6 bases). The germline CDR1 and CDR2 sequences are LNHDA and SQIVND (reference sequence). V was trimmed by 4 bases and J by 2 bases, leaving 9 bases between them. CDR3 length: 13 amino acids. The full variable domain, rest sourced from reference TRBV19 and TRBJ2-7, is DGGITQSPKYLFRKEGQNVTLSCEQNLNHDAMYWYRQDPGQGLRLIYYSQIVNDFQKGDIAEGYSVSREKKESFPLTVTSAQKNPTAFYLCASSRGEPYEQYFGPGTRLTVT.